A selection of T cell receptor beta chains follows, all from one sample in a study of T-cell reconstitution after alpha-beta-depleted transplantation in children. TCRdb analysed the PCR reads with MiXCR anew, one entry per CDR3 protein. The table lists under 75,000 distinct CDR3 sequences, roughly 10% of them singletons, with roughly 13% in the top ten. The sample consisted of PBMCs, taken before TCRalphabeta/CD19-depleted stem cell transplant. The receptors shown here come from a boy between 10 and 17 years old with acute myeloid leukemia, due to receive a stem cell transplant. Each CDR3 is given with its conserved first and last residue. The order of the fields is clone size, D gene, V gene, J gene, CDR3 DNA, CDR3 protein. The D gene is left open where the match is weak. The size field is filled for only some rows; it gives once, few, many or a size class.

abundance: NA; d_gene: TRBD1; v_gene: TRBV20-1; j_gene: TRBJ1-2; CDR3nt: TGCAGTGCTACAGGGGGAAATGGCTACACCTTC; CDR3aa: CSATGGNGYTF
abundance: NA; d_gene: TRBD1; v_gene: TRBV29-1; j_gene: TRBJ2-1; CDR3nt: TGCAGCGTTGTGTCGGCGAGACAGGGCCTTACCAATGAGCAGTTCTTC; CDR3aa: CSVVSARQGLTNEQFF
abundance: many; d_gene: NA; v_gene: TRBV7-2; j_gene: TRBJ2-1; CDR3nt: TGTGCCAGCAGCTTAGAGTTTTCCGAGTACAATGAGCAGTTCTTC; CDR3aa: CASSLEFSEYNEQFF
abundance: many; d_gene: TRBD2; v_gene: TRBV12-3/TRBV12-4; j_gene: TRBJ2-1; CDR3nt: TGTGCCAGCAGTTTGGACCTGGGGGGGAGCTGGGACAATGAGCAGTTCTTC; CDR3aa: CASSLDLGGSWDNEQFF
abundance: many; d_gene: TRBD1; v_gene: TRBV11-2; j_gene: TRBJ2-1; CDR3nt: TGTGCCAGCAGCTTATCGCCAGGGGGCCATAATGAGCAGTTCTTC; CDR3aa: CASSLSPGGHNEQFF
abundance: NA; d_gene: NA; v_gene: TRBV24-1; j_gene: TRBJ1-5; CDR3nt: TGTGCCACCAGTGATTCGTATAGCAATCAGCCCCAGCATTTT; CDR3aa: CATSDSYSNQPQHF
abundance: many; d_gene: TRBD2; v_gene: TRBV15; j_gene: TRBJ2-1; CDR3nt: TGTGCCACCCGAAGAGATGTAGCGGGAGGAAATGAGCAGTTCTTC; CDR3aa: CATRRDVAGGNEQFF
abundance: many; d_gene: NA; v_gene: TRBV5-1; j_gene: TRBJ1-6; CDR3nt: TGCGCCAGCAGCTTGGAGGGCAGCCTGTATAATTCACCCCTCCACTTT; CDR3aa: CASSLEGSLYNSPLHF
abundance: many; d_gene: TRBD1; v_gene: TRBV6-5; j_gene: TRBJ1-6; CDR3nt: TGTGCCAGCAGAAAAGGGACAGGGTTTTCCCCCCTCCACTTT; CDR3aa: CASRKGTGFSPLHF
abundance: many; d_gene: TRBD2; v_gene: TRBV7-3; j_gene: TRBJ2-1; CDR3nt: TGTGCCAGCAGCCCCAGCCTAGCGGGAGTATCTGAGCAGTTCTTC; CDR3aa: CASSPSLAGVSEQFF
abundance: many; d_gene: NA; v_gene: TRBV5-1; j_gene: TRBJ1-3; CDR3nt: TGCGCCAGCAGCTTGGATAGCAGGGGTCACTCTGGAAACACCATATATTTT; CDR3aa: CASSLDSRGHSGNTIYF
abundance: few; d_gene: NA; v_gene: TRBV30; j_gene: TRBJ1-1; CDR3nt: TGTGCCTGGAGTGCCTCTCGAGCCTCGGCTTTCTTT; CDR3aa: CAWSASRASAFF
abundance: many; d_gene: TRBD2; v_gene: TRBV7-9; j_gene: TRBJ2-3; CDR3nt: TGTGCCAGCAGCCGACTGAGCGGGGGGGCCGGTACGCAGTATTTT; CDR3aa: CASSRLSGGAGTQYF
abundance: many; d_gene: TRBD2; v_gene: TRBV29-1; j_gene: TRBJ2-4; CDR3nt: TGCAGCGTTGAAGGGCTAGCGGGAACCGCCCCTATAGCCAAAAACATTCAGTACTTC; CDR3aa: CSVEGLAGTAPIAKNIQYF
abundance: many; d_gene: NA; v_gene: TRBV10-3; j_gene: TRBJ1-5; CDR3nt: TGTGCCATCAGTGACATGTCCCCCATTGAGCCCCAGCATTTT; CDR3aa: CAISDMSPIEPQHF
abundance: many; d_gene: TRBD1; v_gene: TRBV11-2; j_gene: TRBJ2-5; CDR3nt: TGTGCCAGCAGGACAGGGGGAAAAGAGACCCAGTACTTC; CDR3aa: CASRTGGKETQYF
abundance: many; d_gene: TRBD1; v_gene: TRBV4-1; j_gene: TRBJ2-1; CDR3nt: TGCGCCAGCAGCCAAGATGGGACAGGGCTACACAATGAGCAGTTCTTC; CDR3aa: CASSQDGTGLHNEQFF
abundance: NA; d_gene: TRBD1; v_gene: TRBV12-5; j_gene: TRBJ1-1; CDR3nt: TGTGCTAGTGGTTTGCCAGTGCAGGGGGTGATTGAAGCTTTCTTT; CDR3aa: CASGLPVQGVIEAFF
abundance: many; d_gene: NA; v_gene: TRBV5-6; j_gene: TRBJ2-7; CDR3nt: TGTGCCAGCAGCTTGGGAGGGGACTTCTACGAGCAGTACTTC; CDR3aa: CASSLGGDFYEQYF
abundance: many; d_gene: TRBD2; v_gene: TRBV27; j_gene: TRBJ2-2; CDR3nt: TGTGCCAGCAGTCCAGGACTAGCGGGAGGGACCGGGGAGCTGTTTTTT; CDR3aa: CASSPGLAGGTGELFF
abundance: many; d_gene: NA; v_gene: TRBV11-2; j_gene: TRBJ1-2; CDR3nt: TGTGCCAGCAGCTTACTAACGCGGGCCGGCTACACCTTC; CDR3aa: CASSLLTRAGYTF
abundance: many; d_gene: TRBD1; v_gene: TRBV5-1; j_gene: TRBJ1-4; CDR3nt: TGCGCCAGCAGACGACGCTCTTCGACAGGGACTAATGAAAAACTGTTTTTT; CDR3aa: CASRRRSSTGTNEKLFF
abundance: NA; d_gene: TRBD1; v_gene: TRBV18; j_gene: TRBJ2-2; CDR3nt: TGTGCCAGCTCTTACGGACAGGGGGCGAACACCGGGGAGCTGTTTTTT; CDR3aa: CASSYGQGANTGELFF
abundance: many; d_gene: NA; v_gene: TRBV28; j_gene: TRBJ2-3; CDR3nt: TGTGCCAGCATAAAGGGATTCACAGATACGCAGTATTTT; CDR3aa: CASIKGFTDTQYF
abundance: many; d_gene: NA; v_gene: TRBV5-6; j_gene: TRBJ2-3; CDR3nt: TGTGCCAGCAGCCCGACGGGGGCTCCTAGCACAGATACGCAGTATTTT; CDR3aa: CASSPTGAPSTDTQYF
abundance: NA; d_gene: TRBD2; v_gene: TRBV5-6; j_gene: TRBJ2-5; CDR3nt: TGTGCCAGCAAGCGGGGGGAGACCCAGTACTTC; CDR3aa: CASKRGETQYF